What follows are 13 T cell receptor beta chains derived from one specimen sequenced in a study of Graves' ophthalmopathy and Graves' hyperthyroidism. The authors amplified TCR beta CDR3 regions, and they did so from RNA transcripts for repertoire sequencing. Second-round multiplex PCR followed a first-round RT-PCR using HTBI primers. TCRdb re-analysed the multiplex PCR reads in MiXCR, keeping a single row per CDR3 protein. The sample carries just over 600,000 distinct CDR3 sequences, 22% recorded once. The sample comprised peripheral blood. The receptors come from a woman aged 18-35 years with stable Graves' hyperthyroidism. Some clones in this sample may be carry-over from other donors' samples.

This clonotype came up a few times. The chain employs TRBV7-3 and TRBJ2-2, with 8 bases fitting TRBD2. The trim removed 5 bases at V and 7 bases at J, leaving 9 bases unmatched. This CDR3 spans 15 amino acids. Looked up from germline, CDR1 is SGHTA and CDR2 is FQGTGA. CDR3: CASSRLTSGVGELFF. In DNA, the CDR3 is TGTGCCAGCAGCCGCCTAACTAGCGGTGTCGGGGAGCTGTTTTTT.

This clonotype was counted at least ten times. The chain links TRBV20-1 to TRBJ1-2; D is undetermined. Trimming removed 2 bases from V and 1 base from J, with 8 bases in between. Germline CDR1 DFQATT, CDR2 SNEGSKA (reference sequence). The CDR3 length is 13 residues. The DNA of the CDR3 is TGCAGTGCTAGATATCGGATTAACTATGGCTACACCTTC. Residues: CSARYRINYGYTF.

There are a few counts of this clonotype. The J gene is TRBJ2-7, the V gene TRBV2, with 7 bases that match TRBD2. In germline, CDR1 is SNHLY, CDR2 FYNNEI. CDR3 length equals 14 residues. Trimming took 6 bases from V and 3 from J; bases not matched to a gene: 8. In DNA, the CDR3 is TGTGCCAGCAGGAGATCTAGCGGTAACTACGAGCAGTACTTC. This encodes CASRRSSGNYEQYF.

In this sample, this clonotype turned up a few times. The CDR3: CASSDIRGGTGELFF. The CDR3 DNA follows: TGTGCCAGCAGTGATATCAGGGGTGGCACCGGGGAGCTGTTTTTT. The J gene is TRBJ2-2, the V gene TRBV2; D might be TRBD1 (6 bases). CDR1 is SNHLY, CDR2 FYNNEI, per germline. Trimming shortened V by 3 bases and J by 4 bases, and 12 bases separated the two germline ends. This CDR3 comprises 15 residues.

The chain uses TRBV20-1 and TRBJ2-7, with TRBD1 matching 7 bases. After removal of 0 bases from V and 2 bases from J, the junction contained 4 bases not matched to a gene. The CDR3 length is 14 residues. Germline V gives CDR1 DFQATT, CDR2 SNEGSKA (reference sequence). The CDR3 nucleotides are TGCAGTGCTAGAGAATACAGGGGCCCCTACGAGCAGTACTTC. It translates to CSAREYRGPYEQYF.

The rearrangement uses TRBV28 and TRBJ2-7; TRBD1 might be the D (6 bases). CDR1 and CDR2 from the germline V gene are MDHEN and SYDVKM. The CDR3 totals 14 residues. Trimming took off 7 bases at V and 7 bases at J, with 20 bases between the two ends. The DNA for the CDR3 is TGTGCCAGCACACAAGCCGGCAGGGGATGGGAGCAGTACTTC. It translates to CASTQAGRGWEQYF.

This clonotype has at least ten counts. V and J are TRBV7-8 and TRBJ2-7; D perhaps matches TRBD2 (6 bases). The CDR3 extends over 14 amino acids. Trimming cost V 5 bases and J 6 bases, with 17 bases left between them. Germline-derived CDR1 and CDR2 are SGHVS and FQNEAQ. DNA of the CDR3: TGTGCCAGCAGCCCCGGGGAGGTTAGGTTCGAGCAGTACTTC. Its translation is CASSPGEVRFEQYF.

The rearrangement joins TRBV28 to TRBJ1-1; D not certain. CDR3 length equals 16 residues. Germline V gene sequence: CDR1 MDHEN, CDR2 SYDVKM. Between the trimmed V and J ends, which lost 3 bases and 3 bases, there was a span of 17 bases. CDR3 sequence (DNA): TGTGCCAGCAGTTTCCGGAGTTGGTGGAGTGACACTGAAGCTTTCTTT. Translated, it gives CASSFRSWWSDTEAFF.

This clonotype was recorded many times. The chain carries TRBV2 and TRBJ2-7; possibly TRBD1 for D (5 bases). Germline V gene data show CDR1 as SNHLY and CDR2 as FYNNEI. V lost 4 bases, J lost 6 bases, and 13 bases lay in between. CDR3 length: 13 amino acids. CDR3 amino acids: CASSGTTFGEQYF. Written as DNA, the CDR3 is TGTGCCAGCAGTGGGACAACGTTCGGCGAGCAGTACTTC.

This clonotype was observed at least ten times. The V gene is TRBV29-1, the J gene TRBJ1-2, with D uncertain. V dropped 3 bases and J dropped 2 bases, with 10 bases sitting between them. Germline CDR1 reads SQVTM; CDR2 reads ANQGSEA. CDR3 length: 13 residues. The CDR3 here is CSVEGVRNYGYTF. The CDR3 DNA follows: TGCAGCGTTGAGGGAGTACGGAACTATGGCTACACCTTC.

The rearrangement uses TRBV28 and TRBJ1-1, with D maybe TRBD1 (5 bases). CDR1 is MDHEN and CDR2 is SYDVKM in the germline V gene. V lost 8 bases and J 1 base, leaving 23 bases between the germline ends. The CDR3 runs to 17 residues. The CDR3 coding sequence is TGTGCCAGCTCCTTCGGAGGCAGGGTGGGCAGGAACACTGAAGCTTTCTTT. Translation gives CASSFGGRVGRNTEAFF.

This sequence joins TRBV3-1 and TRBJ1-1; D may be TRBD1 (6 bases). The CDR3 extends over 15 amino acids. Germline lookup yields CDR1 LGHDT and CDR2 YNNKEL (reference sequence). V lost 4 bases to trimming and J lost 0 bases, with 12 bases between them. CDR3 bases: TGTGCCAGCAGCCGATACACAGGGATGAACACTGAAGCTTTCTTT. Translating gives CASSRYTGMNTEAFF.

This clonotype showed up many times. V is TRBV20-1 and J is TRBJ2-5, with 7 bases fitting TRBD1. This CDR3 comprises 13 residues. Germline V CDR1 and CDR2: DFQATT, SNEGSKA (reference sequence). Trimming cost V 6 bases and J 5 bases; bases outside gene matches: 9. CDR3 amino acids: CSAKKTGLETQYF. In nucleotides, the CDR3 is TGCAGTGCCAAAAAGACAGGGTTGGAGACCCAGTACTTC.